The present T cell receptor (beta chain) was sequenced within a study of T cells in Graves' hyperthyroidism and ophthalmopathy. Many counts were recorded for this clonotype. Amplification of TCR beta CDR3 regions was performed using RNA transcripts as template. The HTBI set primed first-round TCR CDR3 RT-PCR. Each CDR3 protein is one row after TCRdb ran MiXCR on the multiplex PCR reads. The sample lists about 600,000 distinct CDR3 sequences, 16% occurring once. CDR1 and CDR2 (germline): SNHLY, FYNNEI. CDR3 size: 11 residues. V lost 8 bases and J lost 6; bases outside the gene matches: 3. This receptor was obtained from a woman aged 40 to 50 with Graves' ophthalmopathy. This chain joins TRBV2 and TRBJ2-7, with 8 bases lining up with TRBD1. The sequencing sample was made of blood. The CDR3 is CASAGGSEQYF. The DNA of the CDR3 is TGTGCCAGCGCAGGGGGCAGCGAGCAGTACTTC.